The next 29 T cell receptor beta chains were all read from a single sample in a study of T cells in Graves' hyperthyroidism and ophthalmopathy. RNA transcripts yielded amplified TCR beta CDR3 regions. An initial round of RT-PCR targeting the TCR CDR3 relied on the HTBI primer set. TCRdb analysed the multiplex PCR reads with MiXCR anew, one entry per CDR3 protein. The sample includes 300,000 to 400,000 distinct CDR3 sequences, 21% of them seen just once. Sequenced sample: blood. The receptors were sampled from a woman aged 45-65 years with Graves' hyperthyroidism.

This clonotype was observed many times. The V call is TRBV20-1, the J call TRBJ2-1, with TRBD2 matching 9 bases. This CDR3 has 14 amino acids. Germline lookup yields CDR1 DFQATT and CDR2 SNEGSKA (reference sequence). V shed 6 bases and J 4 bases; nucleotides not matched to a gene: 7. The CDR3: CSARIAGEYNEQFF. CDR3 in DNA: TGCAGTGCGCGGATAGCGGGAGAGTACAATGAGCAGTTCTTC.

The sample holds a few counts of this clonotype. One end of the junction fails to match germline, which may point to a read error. CDR3 sequence reads: CASSLGRRKETQYF. Written as DNA, the CDR3 is TGTGCTAGCAGCTTAGGACGAAGAAAAGAGACCCAGTACTTC. This sequence joins TRBV7-7 and TRBJ2-5; D remains unclear. The germline CDR1 and CDR2 sequences are SSHAT and FNYEAQ (reference sequence). The CDR3 totals 14 residues. Filled out from reference TRBV7-7 and TRBJ2-5, the complete variable domain reads GAGVSQSPRYKVTKRGQDVTLRCDPISSHATLYWYQQALGQGPEFLTYFNYEAQPDKSGLPSDRFSAERPEGSISTLTIQRTEQRDSAMYRCASSLGRRKETQYFGPGTRLLVL.

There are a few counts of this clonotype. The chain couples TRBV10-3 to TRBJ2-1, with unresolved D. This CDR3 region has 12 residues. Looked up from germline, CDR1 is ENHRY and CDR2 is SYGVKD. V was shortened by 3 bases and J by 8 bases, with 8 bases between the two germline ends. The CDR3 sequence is CAISDNAHEQFF. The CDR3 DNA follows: TGTGCCATCAGTGATAATGCCCATGAGCAGTTCTTC.

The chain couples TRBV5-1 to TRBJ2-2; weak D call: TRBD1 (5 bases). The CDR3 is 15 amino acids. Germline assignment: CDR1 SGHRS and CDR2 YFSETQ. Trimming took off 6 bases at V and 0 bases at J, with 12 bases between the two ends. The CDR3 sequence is CASNWGFSNTGELFF. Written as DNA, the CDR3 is TGCGCCAGCAACTGGGGCTTCTCGAACACCGGGGAGCTGTTTTTT. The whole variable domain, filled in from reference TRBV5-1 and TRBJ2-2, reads KAGVTQTPRYLIKTRGQQVTLSCSPISGHRSVSWYQQTPGQGLQFLFEYFSETQRNKGNFPGRFSGRQFSNSRSEMNVSTLELGDSALYLCASNWGFSNTGELFFGEGSRLTVL.

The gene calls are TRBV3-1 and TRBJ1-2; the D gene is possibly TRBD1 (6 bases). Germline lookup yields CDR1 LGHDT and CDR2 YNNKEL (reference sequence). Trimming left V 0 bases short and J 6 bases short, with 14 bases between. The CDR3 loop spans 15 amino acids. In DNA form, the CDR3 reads TGTGCCAGCAGCCAAGATCCGGCAGGGGAAGATGGCTACACCTTC. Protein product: CASSQDPAGEDGYTF.

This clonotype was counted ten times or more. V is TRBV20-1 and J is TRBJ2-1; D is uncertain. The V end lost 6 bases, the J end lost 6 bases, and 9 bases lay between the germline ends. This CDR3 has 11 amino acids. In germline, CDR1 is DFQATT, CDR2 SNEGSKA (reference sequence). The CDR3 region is CSARTSNEQFF. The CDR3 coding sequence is TGCAGTGCCAGAACATCCAATGAGCAGTTCTTC.

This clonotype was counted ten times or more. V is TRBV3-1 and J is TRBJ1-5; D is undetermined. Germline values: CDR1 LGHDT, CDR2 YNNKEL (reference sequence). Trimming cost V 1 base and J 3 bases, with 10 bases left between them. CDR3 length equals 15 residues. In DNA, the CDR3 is TGTGCCAGCAGCCAAGCTCTTTCTAACAATCAGCCCCAGCATTTT. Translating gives CASSQALSNNQPQHF.

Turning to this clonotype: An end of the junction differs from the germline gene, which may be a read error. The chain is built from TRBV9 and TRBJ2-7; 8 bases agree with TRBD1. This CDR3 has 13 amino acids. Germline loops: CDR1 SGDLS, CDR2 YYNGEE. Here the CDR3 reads CASSPGQGYEQCF. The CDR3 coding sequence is TGTGCCAGCAGCCCAGGACAGGGCTACGAGCAGTGCTTC.

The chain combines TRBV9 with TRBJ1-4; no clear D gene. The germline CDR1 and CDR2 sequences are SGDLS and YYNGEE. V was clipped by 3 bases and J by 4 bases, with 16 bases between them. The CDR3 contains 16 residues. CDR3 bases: TGTGCCAGCAGCGCCAGCCAGTCGCCCTTTAATGAAAAACTGTTTTTT. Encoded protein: CASSASQSPFNEKLFF.

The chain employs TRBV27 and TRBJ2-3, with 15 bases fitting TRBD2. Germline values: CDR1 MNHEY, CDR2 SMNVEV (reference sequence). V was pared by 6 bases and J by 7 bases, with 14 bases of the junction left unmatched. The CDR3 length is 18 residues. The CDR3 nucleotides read TGTGCCAGCAGCCAGGGGGGGGGACTAGCGGGGGGCCGGTATACGCAGTATTTT. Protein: CASSQGGGLAGGRYTQYF.

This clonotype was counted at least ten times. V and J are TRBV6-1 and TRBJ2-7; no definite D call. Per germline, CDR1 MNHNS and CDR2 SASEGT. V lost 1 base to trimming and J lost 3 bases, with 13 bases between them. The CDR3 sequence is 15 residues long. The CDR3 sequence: CASSEDRVGDYEQYF. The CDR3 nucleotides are TGTGCCAGCAGTGAAGATCGTGTTGGTGACTACGAGCAGTACTTC.

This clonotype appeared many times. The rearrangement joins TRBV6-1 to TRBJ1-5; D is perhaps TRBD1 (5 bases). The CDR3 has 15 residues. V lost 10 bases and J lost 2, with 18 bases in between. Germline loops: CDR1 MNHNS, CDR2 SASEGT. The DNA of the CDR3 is TGTGCCACCCCTGCCGAGCAAGGGGGCAATCAGCCCCAGCATTTT. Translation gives CATPAEQGGNQPQHF.

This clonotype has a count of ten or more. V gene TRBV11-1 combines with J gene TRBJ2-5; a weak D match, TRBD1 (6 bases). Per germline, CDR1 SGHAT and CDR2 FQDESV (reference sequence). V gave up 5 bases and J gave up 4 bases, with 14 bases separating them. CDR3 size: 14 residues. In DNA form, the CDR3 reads TGTGCCAGCAGCCTTATGACAGGTGTAGAGACCCAGTACTTC. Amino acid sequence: CASSLMTGVETQYF.

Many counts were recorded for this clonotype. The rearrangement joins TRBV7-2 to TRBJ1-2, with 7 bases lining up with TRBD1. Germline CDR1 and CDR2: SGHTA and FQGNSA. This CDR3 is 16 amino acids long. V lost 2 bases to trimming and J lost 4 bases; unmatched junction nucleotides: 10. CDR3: CASSLTATGTVYGYTF. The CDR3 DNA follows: TGTGCCAGCAGCTTAACGGCAACCGGGACAGTCTATGGCTACACCTTC.

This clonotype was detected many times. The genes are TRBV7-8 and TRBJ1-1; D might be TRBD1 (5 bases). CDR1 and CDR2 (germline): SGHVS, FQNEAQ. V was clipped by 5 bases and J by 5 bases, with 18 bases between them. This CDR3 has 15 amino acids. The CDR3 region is CASSQMMTAQTEAFF. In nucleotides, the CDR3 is TGTGCCAGCAGCCAAATGATGACAGCCCAGACTGAAGCTTTCTTT.

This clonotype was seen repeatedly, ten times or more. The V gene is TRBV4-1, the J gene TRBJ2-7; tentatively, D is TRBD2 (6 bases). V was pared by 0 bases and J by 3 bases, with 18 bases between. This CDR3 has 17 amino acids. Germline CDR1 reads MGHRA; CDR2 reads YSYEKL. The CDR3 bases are TGCGCCAGCAGCCAAGAACCCCTTGGAGCGGGCGGCTACGAGCAGTACTTC. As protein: CASSQEPLGAGGYEQYF.

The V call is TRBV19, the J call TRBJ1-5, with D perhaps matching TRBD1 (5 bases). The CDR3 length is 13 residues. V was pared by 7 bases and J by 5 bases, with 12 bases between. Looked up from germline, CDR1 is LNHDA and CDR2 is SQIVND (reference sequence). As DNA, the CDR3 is TGTGCCAGTATGTGGGGAGGGGATCAGCCCCAGCATTTT. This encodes CASMWGGDQPQHF.

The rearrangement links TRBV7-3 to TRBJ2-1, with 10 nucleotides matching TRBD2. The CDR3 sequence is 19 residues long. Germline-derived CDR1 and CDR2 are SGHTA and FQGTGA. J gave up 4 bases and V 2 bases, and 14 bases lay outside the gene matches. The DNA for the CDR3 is TGTGCCAGCAGCTTACGCCCGGGACTAGCGACTCTCCTTTACAATGAGCAGTTCTTC. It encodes CASSLRPGLATLLYNEQFF. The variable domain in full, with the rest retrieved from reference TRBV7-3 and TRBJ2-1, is GAGVSQTPSNKVTEKGKYVELRCDPISGHTALYWYRQSLGQGPEFLIYFQGTGAADDSGLPNDRFFAVRPEGSVSTLKIQRTERGDSAVYLCASSLRPGLATLLYNEQFFGPGTRLTVL.

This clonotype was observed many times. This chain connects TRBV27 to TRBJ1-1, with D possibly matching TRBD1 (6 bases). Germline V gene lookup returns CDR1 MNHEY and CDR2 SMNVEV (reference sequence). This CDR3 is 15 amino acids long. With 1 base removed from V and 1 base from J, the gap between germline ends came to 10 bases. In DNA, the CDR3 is TGTGCCAGCAGTTTATTCGCACAGGGGAACACTGAAGCTTTCTTT. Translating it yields CASSLFAQGNTEAFF.

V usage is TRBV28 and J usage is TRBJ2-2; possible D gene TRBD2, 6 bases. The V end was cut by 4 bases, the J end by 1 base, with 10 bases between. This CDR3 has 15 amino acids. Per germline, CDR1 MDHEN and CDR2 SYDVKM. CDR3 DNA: TGTGCCAGCAGTTCGGGACTTATGAACACCGGGGAGCTGTTTTTT. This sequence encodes CASSSGLMNTGELFF.

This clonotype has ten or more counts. This chain's CDR3 is CATSVTGTGRPDTQYF. The CDR3 region has the DNA TGTGCCACCAGTGTCACCGGGACAGGGAGACCAGATACGCAGTATTTT. The chain is built from TRBV24-1 and TRBJ2-3, with 9 bases lining up with TRBD1. J was trimmed by 4 bases and V by 5 bases; bases with no gene match: 9. The CDR3 is 16 residues long. Germline CDR1 KGHDR, CDR2 SFDVKD.

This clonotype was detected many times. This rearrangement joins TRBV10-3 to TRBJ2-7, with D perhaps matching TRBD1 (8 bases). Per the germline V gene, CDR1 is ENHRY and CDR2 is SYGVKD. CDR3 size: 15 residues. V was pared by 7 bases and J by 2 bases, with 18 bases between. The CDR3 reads CAIKGGARGPYEQYF. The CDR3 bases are TGTGCCATCAAGGGGGGGGCCAGGGGGCCCTACGAGCAGTACTTC.

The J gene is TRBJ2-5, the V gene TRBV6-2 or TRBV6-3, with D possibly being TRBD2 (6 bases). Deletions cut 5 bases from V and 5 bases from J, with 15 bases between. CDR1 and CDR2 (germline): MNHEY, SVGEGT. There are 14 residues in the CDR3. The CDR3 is CASSAGSGTETQYF. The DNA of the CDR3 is TGTGCCAGCAGTGCGGGATCTGGGACGGAGACCCAGTACTTC.

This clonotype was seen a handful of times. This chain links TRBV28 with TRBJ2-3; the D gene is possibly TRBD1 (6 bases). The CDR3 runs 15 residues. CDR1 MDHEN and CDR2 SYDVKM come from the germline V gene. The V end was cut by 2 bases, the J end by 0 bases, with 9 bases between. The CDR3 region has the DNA TGTGCCAGCAGTTTAAAGCAGGGGAGCACAGATACGCAGTATTTT. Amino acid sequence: CASSLKQGSTDTQYF.

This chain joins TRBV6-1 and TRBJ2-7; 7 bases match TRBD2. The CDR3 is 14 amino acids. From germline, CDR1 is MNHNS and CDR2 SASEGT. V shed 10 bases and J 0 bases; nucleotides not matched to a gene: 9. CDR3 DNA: TGTGCCACTCGAAGCGGGGCCCTCTCCTACGAGCAGTACTTC. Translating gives CATRSGALSYEQYF.

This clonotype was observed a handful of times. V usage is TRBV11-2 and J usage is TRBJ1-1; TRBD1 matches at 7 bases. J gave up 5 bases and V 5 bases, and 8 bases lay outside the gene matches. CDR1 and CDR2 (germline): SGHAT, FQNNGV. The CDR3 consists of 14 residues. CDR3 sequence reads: CASSNLDRVTEAFF. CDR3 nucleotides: TGTGCCAGCAGCAATCTTGACAGGGTGACTGAAGCTTTCTTT. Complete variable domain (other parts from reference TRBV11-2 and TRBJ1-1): EAGVAQSPRYKIIEKRQSVAFWCNPISGHATLYWYQQILGQGPKLLIQFQNNGVVDDSQLPKDRFSAERLKGVDSTLKIQPAKLEDSAVYLCASSNLDRVTEAFFGQGTRLTVV.

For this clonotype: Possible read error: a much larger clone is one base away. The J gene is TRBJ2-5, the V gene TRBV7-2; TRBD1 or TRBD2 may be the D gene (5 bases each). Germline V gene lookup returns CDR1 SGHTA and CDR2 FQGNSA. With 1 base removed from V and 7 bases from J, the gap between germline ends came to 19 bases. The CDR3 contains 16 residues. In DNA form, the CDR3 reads TGTGCCAGCAGCTTAGGGCTCAGGGAGAGAGAAGGGACCCAGTACTTC. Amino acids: CASSLGLREREGTQYF.

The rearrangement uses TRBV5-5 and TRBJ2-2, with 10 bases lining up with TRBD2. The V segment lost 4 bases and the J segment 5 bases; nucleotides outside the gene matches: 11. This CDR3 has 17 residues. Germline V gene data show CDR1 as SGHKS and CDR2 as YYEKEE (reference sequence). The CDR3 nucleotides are TGTGCCAGCAGCATCGGGGCTAGCGGGAGTGGGACCGGGGAGCTGTTTTTT. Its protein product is CASSIGASGSGTGELFF. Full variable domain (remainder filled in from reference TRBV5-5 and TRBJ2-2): DAGVTQSPTHLIKTRGQQVTLRCSPISGHKSVSWYQQVLGQGPQFIFQYYEKEERGRGNFPDRFSARQFPNYSSELNVNALLLGDSALYLCASSIGASGSGTGELFFGEGSRLTVL.

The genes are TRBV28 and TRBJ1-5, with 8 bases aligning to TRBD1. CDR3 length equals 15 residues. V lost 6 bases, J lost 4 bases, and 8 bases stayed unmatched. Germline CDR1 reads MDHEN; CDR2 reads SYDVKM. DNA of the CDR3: TGTGCCAGCAGCCATTTGGGACAGGCAAATCAGCCCCAGCATTTT. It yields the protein CASSHLGQANQPQHF.